The clone carrying this T cell receptor beta chain was picked up a small number of times. TCRdb keeps only in-frame clones here, not all; method: immunoSEQ multiplex PCR. The table shows about 120,000 clones, with around 90% occurring only once. These data originate in a study of T cell responses to AZD1222 COVID-19 vaccine. The CDR3 is made up of 17 amino acids. The junction had 15 bases not matched to a gene; V was cut back by 7 bases and J by 6 bases. CDR1 is MDHEN and CDR2 is SYDVKM in the germline V gene. Sequencing was performed on peripheral blood, taken 28 days after the second AZD1222 dose. V is TRBV28 and J is TRBJ2-2, with 9 positions matching TRBD2. This TCR derives from an adult who received the AZD1222 COVID-19 vaccine. CDR3 DNA: TGTGCCAGCACCCTGGGGCTAGCGGGGATAAAGGCCGGGGAGCTGTTTTTT. Translation gives CASTLGLAGIKAGELFF.